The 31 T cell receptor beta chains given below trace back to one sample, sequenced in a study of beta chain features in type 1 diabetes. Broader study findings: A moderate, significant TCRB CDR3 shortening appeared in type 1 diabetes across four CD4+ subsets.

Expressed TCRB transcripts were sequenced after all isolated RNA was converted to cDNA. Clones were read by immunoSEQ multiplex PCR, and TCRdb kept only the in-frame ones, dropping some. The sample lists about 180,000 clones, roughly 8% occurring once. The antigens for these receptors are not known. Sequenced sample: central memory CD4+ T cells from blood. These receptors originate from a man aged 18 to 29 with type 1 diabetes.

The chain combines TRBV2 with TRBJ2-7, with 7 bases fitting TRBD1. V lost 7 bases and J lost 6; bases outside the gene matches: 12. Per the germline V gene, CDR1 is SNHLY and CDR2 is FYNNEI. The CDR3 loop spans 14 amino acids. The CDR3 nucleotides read TGTGCCAGCACAGGTCGACAGGGTGGGGGCGAGCAGTACTTC. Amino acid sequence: CASTGRQGGGEQYF.

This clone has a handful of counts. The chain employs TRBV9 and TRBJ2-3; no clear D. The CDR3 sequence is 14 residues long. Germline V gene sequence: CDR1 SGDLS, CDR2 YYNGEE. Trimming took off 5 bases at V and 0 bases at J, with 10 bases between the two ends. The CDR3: CASSLDGSTDTQYF. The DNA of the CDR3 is TGTGCCAGCAGTTTAGACGGGAGCACAGATACGCAGTATTTT.

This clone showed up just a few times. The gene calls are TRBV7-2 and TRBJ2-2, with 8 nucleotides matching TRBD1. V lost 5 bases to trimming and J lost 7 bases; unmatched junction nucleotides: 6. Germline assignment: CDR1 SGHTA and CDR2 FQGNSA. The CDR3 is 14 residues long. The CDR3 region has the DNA TGTGCCAGCAGCCCGACAGGGGAGGTCGGGGAGCTGTTTTTT. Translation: CASSPTGEVGELFF.

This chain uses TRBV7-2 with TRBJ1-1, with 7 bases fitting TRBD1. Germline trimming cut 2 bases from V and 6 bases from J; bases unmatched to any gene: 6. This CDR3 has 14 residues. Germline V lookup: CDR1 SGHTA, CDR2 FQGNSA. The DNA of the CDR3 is TGTGCCAGCAGCTTAAACAGGGGAGCGGCTGAAGCTTTCTTT. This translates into CASSLNRGAAEAFF.

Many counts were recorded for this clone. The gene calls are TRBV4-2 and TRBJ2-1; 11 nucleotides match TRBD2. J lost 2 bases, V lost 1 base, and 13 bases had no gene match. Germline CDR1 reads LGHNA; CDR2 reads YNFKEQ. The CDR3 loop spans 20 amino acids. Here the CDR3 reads CASSQAPGTSGRWAYNEQFF. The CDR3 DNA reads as TGTGCCAGCAGCCAAGCCCCCGGGACTAGCGGAAGGTGGGCCTACAATGAGCAGTTCTTC.

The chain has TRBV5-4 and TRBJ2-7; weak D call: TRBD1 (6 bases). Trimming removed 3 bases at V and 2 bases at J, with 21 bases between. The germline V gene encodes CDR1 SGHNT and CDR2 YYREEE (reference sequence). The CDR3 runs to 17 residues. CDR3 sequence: CASSSKKAGTPAYEQYF. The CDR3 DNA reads TGTGCCAGCAGCTCAAAGAAAGCCGGGACACCAGCCTACGAGCAGTACTTC.

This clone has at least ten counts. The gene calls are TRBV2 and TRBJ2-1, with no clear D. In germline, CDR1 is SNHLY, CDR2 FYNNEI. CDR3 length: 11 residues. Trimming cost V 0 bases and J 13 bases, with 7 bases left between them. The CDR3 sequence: CASSEASSQFF. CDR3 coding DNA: TGTGCCAGCAGTGAAGCTTCTTCCCAGTTCTTC.

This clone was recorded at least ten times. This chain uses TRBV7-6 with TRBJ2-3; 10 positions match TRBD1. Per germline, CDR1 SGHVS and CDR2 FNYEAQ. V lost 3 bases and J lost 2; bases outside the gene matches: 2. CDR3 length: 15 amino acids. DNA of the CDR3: TGTGCCAGCAGCTTGGGACAGGGGTACACAGATACGCAGTATTTT. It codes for CASSLGQGYTDTQYF.

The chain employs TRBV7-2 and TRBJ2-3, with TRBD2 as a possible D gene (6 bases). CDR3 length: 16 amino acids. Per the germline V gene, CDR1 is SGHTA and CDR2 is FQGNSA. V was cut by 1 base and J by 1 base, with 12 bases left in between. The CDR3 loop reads CASSLGGRGGTDTQYF. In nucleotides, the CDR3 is TGTGCCAGCAGCTTAGGAGGGCGGGGCGGCACAGATACGCAGTATTTT.

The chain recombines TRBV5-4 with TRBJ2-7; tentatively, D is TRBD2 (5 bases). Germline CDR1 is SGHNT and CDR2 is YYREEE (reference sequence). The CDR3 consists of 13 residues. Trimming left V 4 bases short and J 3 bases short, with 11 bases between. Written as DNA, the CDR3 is TGTGCCAGCAGCGCCGTCGGGATCTACGAGCAGTACTTC. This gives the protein CASSAVGIYEQYF. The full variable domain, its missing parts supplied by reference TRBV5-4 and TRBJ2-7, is ETGVTQSPTHLIKTRGQQVTLRCSSQSGHNTVSWYQQALGQGPQFIFQYYREEENGRGNFPPRFSGLQFPNYSSELNVNALELDDSALYLCASSAVGIYEQYFGPGTRLTVT.

The CDR3, as DNA: TGTGCCAGTACCCCCTCGGCCGGGAGAACGGGGGAGCAGTACTTC. It is translated as CASTPSAGRTGEQYF. The chain carries TRBV19 and TRBJ2-7; possible D gene TRBD2, 6 bases. Trimming stripped 7 bases from V and 7 bases from J, with 23 bases between. The CDR3 covers 15 residues. Germline loops: CDR1 LNHDA, CDR2 SQIVND (reference sequence).

For the CDR3, the DNA is TGTGCCAGCAGCCATGACTTCTTCAGCGGGAATGAGCAGTTCTTC. Translated: CASSHDFFSGNEQFF. The rearrangement links TRBV7-9 to TRBJ2-1, with a weak D call TRBD2 (6 bases). Germline lookup yields CDR1 SEHNR and CDR2 FQNEAQ (reference sequence). The CDR3 loop spans 15 amino acids. V lost 5 bases and J 7 bases, leaving 18 bases between the germline ends.

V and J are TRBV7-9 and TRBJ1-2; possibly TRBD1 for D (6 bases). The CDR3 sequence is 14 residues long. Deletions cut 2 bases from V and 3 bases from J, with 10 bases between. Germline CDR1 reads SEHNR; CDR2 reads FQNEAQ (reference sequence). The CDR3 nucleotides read TGTGCCAGCAGCTTATTTGGGGGCGACTATGGCTACACCTTC. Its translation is CASSLFGGDYGYTF.

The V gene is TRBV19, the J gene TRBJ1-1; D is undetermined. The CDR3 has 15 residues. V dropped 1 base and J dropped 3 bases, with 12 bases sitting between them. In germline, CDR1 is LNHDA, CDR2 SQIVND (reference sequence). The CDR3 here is CASSIGAGLDTEAFF. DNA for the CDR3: TGTGCCAGTAGTATAGGGGCAGGATTGGACACTGAAGCTTTCTTT.

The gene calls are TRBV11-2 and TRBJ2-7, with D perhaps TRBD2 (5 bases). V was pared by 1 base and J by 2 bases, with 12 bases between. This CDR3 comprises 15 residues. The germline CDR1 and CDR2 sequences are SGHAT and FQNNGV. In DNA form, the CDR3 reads TGTGCCAGCAGCTTAGGCGCTAGCAGAGCCTACGAGCAGTACTTC. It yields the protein CASSLGASRAYEQYF.

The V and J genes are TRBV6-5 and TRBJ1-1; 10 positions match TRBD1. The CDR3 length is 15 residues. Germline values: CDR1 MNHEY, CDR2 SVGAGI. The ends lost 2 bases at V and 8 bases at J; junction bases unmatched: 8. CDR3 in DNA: TGTGCCAGCAGTTACCCGGGACAGGGGAAGAACGAAGCTTTCTTT. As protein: CASSYPGQGKNEAFF.

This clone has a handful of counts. Written as DNA, the CDR3 is TGCGCCAGCAGCTTTGGAGAAAACTACAATGAGCAGTTCTTC. This translates into CASSFGENYNEQFF. V is TRBV5-1 and J is TRBJ2-1; D uncertain. Trimming removed 2 bases from V and 3 bases from J, with 9 bases in between. CDR3 length: 14 residues. Germline loops: CDR1 SGHRS, CDR2 YFSETQ.

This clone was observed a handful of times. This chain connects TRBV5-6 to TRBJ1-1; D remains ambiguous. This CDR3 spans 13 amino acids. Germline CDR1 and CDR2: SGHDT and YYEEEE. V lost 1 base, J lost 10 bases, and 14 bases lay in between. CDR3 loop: CASSLWYAGGAFF. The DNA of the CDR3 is TGTGCCAGCAGCTTGTGGTATGCGGGAGGAGCTTTCTTT. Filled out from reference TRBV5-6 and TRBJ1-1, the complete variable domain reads DAGVTQSPTHLIKTRGQQVTLRCSPKSGHDTVSWYQQALGQGPQFIFQYYEEEERQRGNFPDRFSGHQFPNYSSELNVNALLLGDSALYLCASSLWYAGGAFFGQGTRLTVV.

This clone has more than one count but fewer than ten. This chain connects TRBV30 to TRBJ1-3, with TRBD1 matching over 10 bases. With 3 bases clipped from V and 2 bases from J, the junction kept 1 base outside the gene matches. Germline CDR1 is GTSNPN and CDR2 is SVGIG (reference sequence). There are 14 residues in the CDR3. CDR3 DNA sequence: TGTGCCTGGAGCGGGACAGGGGCTGGAAACACCATATATTTT. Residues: CAWSGTGAGNTIYF.

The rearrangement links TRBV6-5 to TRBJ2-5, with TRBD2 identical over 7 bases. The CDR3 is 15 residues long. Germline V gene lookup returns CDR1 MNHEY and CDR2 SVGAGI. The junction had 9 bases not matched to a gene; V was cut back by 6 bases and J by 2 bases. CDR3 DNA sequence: TGTGCCAGCAGATGGGGGGGGATAGGGCAAGAGACCCAGTACTTC. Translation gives CASRWGGIGQETQYF.

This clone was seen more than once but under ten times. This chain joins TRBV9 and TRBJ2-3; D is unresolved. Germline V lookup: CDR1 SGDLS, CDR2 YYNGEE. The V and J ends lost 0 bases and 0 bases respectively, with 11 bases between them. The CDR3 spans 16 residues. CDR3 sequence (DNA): TGTGCCAGCAGCGTAGGTTTGAGTCCTAGCACAGATACGCAGTATTTT. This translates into CASSVGLSPSTDTQYF.

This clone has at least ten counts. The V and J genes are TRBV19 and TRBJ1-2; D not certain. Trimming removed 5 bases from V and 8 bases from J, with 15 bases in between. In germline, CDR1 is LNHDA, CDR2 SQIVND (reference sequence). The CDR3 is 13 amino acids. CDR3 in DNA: TGTGCCAGTAGTGGACGTTCAGGAGGGGGCTACACCTTC. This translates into CASSGRSGGGYTF.

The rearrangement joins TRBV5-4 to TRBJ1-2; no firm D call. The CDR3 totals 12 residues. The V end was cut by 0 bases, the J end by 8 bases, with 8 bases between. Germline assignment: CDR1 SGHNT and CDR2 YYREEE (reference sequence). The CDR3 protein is CASSLEERGYTF. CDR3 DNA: TGTGCCAGCAGCTTGGAGGAGCGGGGCTACACCTTC.

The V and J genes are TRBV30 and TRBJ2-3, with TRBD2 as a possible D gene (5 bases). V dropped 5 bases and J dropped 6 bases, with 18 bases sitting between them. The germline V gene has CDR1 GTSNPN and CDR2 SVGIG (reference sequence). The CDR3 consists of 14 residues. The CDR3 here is CAWDEGLLGDTQYF. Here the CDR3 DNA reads TGTGCCTGGGACGAGGGTCTTCTGGGTGATACGCAGTATTTT. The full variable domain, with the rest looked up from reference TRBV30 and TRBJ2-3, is SQTIHQWPATLVQPVGSPLSLECTVEGTSNPNLYWYRQAAGRGLQLLFYSVGIGQISSEVPQNLSASRPQDRQFILSSKKLLLSDSGFYLCAWDEGLLGDTQYFGPGTRLTVL.

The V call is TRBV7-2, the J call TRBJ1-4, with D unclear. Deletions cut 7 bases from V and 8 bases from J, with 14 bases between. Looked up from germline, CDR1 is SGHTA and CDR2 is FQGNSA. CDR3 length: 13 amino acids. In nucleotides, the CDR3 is TGTGCCAGCACCTCGGCACTCGGGGAAAAACTGTTTTTT. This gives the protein CASTSALGEKLFF.

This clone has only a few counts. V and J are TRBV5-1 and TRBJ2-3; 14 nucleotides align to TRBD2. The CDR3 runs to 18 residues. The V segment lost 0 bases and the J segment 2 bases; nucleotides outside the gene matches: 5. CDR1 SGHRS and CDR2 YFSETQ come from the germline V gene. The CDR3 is CASSLGGTSGSYTDTQYF. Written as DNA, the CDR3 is TGCGCCAGCAGCTTGGGTGGGACTAGCGGGAGCTACACAGATACGCAGTATTTT.

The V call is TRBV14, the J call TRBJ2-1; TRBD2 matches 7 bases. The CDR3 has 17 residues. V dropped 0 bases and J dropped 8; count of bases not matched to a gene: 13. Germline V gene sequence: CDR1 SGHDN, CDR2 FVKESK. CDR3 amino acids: CASSQEKLGGSSDEQFF. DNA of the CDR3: TGTGCCAGCAGCCAAGAGAAGTTGGGCGGGAGTAGCGATGAGCAGTTCTTC. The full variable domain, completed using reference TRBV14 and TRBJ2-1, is EAGVTQFPSHSVIEKGQTVTLRCDPISGHDNLYWYRRVMGKEIKFLLHFVKESKQDESGMPNNRFLAERTGGTYSTLKVQPAELEDSGVYFCASSQEKLGGSSDEQFFGPGTRLTVL.

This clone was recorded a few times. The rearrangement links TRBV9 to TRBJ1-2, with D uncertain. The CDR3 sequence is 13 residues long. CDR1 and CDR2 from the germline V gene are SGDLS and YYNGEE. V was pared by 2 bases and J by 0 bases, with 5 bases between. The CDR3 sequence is CASSVQANYGYTF. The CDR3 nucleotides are TGTGCCAGCAGCGTCCAGGCTAACTATGGCTACACCTTC.

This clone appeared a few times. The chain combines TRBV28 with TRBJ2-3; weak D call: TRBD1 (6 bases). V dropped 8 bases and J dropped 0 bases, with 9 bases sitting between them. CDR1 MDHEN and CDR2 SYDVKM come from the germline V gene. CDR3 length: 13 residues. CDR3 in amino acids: CASGTTSTDTQYF. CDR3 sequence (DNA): TGTGCCAGCGGGACAACTAGCACAGATACGCAGTATTTT.

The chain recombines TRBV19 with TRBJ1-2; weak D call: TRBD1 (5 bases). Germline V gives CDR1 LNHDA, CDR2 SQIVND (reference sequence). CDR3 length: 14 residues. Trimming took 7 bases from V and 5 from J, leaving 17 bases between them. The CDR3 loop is CASTEGTARYGYTF. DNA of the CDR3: TGTGCCAGTACCGAGGGGACTGCGCGTTATGGCTACACCTTC. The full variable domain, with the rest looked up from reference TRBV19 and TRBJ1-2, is DGGITQSPKYLFRKEGQNVTLSCEQNLNHDAMYWYRQDPGQGLRLIYYSQIVNDFQKGDIAEGYSVSREKKESFPLTVTSAQKNPTAFYLCASTEGTARYGYTFGSGTRLTVV.

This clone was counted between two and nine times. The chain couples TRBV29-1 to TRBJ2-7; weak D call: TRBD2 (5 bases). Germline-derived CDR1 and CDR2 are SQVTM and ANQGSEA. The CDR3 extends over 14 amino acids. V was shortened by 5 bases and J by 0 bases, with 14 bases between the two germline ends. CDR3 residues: CSVLLPGNSYEQYF. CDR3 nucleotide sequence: TGCAGCGTTCTGCTCCCGGGAAACTCCTACGAGCAGTACTTC.